The present entry profiles one T cell receptor beta chain with its context. Its antigen is not identified. The naive CD8 fraction comprised CD45RO-negative cells positively selected for CCR7 and excluded terminally differentiated effector memory CD45RA+ cells. All participating donors were Caucasian adults from Nashville, Tennessee. The sample comes from a study of shared clonotypes between healthy human individuals. Study results and caveats: About 5% of naive CD4 clonotypes were shared across four donors. Sampling involved blood alone; tissue repertoires likely differ.

TCRdb's copy holds only in-frame clones and misses some; the assay was immunoSEQ multiplex PCR. Of 1.5 million to 2.5 million clones listed, less than 95% were seen once; the top ten hold 1% to 1.5%. Per the germline V gene, CDR1 is SGHDT and CDR2 is YYEEEE. V trimming: 2 bases; J trimming: 3 bases; junction bases outside the gene matches: 0. The CDR3 runs to 14 residues. The TCR comes from a man younger than 35 in good health. V and J are TRBV5-6 and TRBJ2-2; 8 positions agree with TRBD1. The material sequenced was naive CD8+ T cells sorted from blood. CDR3 nucleotide sequence: TGTGCCAGCAGCTTACAGGGGGACACCGGGGAGCTGTTTTTT. It codes for CASSLQGDTGELFF.